The clone carrying this TCR beta chain was observed a handful of times. Its target is unknown. The record originates from a study of response to subunit inactivated influenza vaccine. TCRdb analysed the RT-PCR reads with MiXCR anew, one entry per CDR3 protein. The repertoire holds about 780,000 distinct CDR3 sequences, with less than 20% as singletons. Germline V gene data show CDR1 as MNHNS and CDR2 as SASEGT. The CDR3 runs to 16 residues. V trimming: 7 bases; J trimming: 2 bases; junction bases outside the gene matches: 12. General study points: Every seasonal influenza vaccination brings in few new T cells, the authors suggested.

V gene TRBV6-1 combines with J gene TRBJ2-7; 9 bases line up with TRBD2. The sample was PBMCs from blood, taken 5 days after vaccination. The clonotype was recovered from a man between 45 and 60 years old who received an inactivated influenza vaccine. DNA of the CDR3: TGTGCCAGCACCCGCTCCGGGGCTAGCGGGACCTACGAGCAGTACTTC. Translated: CASTRSGASGTYEQYF.